The 30 T cell receptor beta chains listed next were all sequenced from one sample in a study of T cells after yellow fever vaccination. TCRdb re-analysed the 5' RACE reads in MiXCR, keeping a single row per CDR3 protein. The repertoire includes about 120,000 distinct CDR3 sequences, more than 5.5% of them detected once, and 2.7% sits in the top ten. The specimen comprised CD4+ T cells sorted from PBMCs, sampled more than 35 days after the first yellow fever vaccination. The receptors derive from a man between 18 and 29 years old who received the YFV17D yellow fever vaccine.

This clonotype was picked up many times. This chain connects TRBV11-2 to TRBJ2-3; D unresolved. V lost 1 base to trimming and J lost 6 bases, with 14 bases between them. Germline values: CDR1 SGHAT, CDR2 FQNNGV. The CDR3 spans 15 residues. The CDR3 reads CASSLGDPLLDTQYF. The CDR3 region has the DNA TGTGCCAGCAGCTTAGGAGACCCGCTTTTGGATACGCAGTATTTT.

This clonotype has ten or more counts. This chain uses TRBV19 with TRBJ2-5; unclear D gene. The ends were cut back, 6 bases at V and 3 bases at J, with 11 bases in the middle. The CDR3 runs to 13 residues. Germline V gene lookup returns CDR1 LNHDA and CDR2 SQIVND (reference sequence). CDR3 protein: CASRPSEKETQYF. The CDR3 DNA follows: TGTGCCAGTAGACCCAGCGAGAAAGAGACCCAGTACTTC.

This clonotype was picked up a small number of times. The CDR3 sequence: CSAPLAGGAWNEQFF. The DNA of the CDR3 is TGCAGTGCTCCCCTAGCGGGGGGGGCGTGGAATGAGCAGTTCTTC. The V call is TRBV20-1, the J call TRBJ2-1; the match to TRBD2 covers 12 bases. Germline V lookup: CDR1 DFQATT, CDR2 SNEGSKA (reference sequence). The CDR3 runs to 15 residues. The trim removed 5 bases at V and 7 bases at J, leaving 9 bases unmatched.

This clonotype has a count of ten or more. The gene calls are TRBV20-1 and TRBJ2-1; D is undetermined. CDR1 and CDR2 (germline): DFQATT, SNEGSKA (reference sequence). Trimming took 6 bases from V and 5 from J, leaving 14 bases between them. This CDR3 comprises 13 residues. CDR3: CSARRAENNEQFF. The CDR3 nucleotides are TGCAGTGCGAGAAGGGCAGAAAACAATGAGCAGTTCTTC.

This clonotype was counted ten times or more. V and J are TRBV3-1 and TRBJ1-1; 7 nucleotides line up with TRBD1. The CDR3 is 12 amino acids. CDR1 and CDR2 from the germline V gene are LGHDT and YNNKEL (reference sequence). V gave up 4 bases and J gave up 6 bases; unmatched junction bases: 2. The DNA of the CDR3 is TGTGCCAGCAGCCTCAGGGGGTCTGAAGCTTTCTTT. Translating it yields CASSLRGSEAFF.

The chain carries TRBV5-4 and TRBJ2-3; D gene uncertain. Germline loops: CDR1 SGHNT, CDR2 YYREEE (reference sequence). This CDR3 has 17 amino acids. Trimming cost V 0 bases and J 0 bases, with 14 bases left between them. The CDR3 protein is CASSLGSAIASTDTQYF. The DNA of the CDR3 is TGTGCCAGCAGCTTGGGGTCCGCGATCGCTAGCACAGATACGCAGTATTTT.

J is TRBJ1-2 and V is TRBV4-1; D may be TRBD1 (5 bases). Germline V gives CDR1 MGHRA, CDR2 YSYEKL. CDR3 size: 14 residues. V was clipped by 3 bases and J by 4 bases, with 12 bases between them. The CDR3 DNA reads as TGCGCCAGCAGCCACCACAGGCGGGGCTATGGCTACACCTTC. This sequence encodes CASSHHRRGYGYTF.

This clonotype was seen many times. The V call is TRBV20-1, the J call TRBJ2-1; the D gene could be TRBD1 or TRBD2 (5 bases each). The V gene lost 3 bases and the J gene lost 5 bases, with 14 bases spanning the gap. Per germline, CDR1 DFQATT and CDR2 SNEGSKA (reference sequence). The CDR3 has 14 residues. The CDR3 DNA reads as TGCAGTGCTAGCGGGGCCCCCGCCAACAATGAGCAGTTCTTC. Translating it yields CSASGAPANNEQFF.

The chain carries TRBV14 and TRBJ1-1; D unresolved. CDR1 is SGHDN, CDR2 FVKESK, per germline. This CDR3 region has 14 residues. Trimming took 4 bases from V and 1 from J, leaving 10 bases between them. The CDR3 DNA sequence: TGTGCCAGCAGCCCTCGTCCGGGGAACACTGAAGCTTTCTTT. It yields the protein CASSPRPGNTEAFF.

In the case of this clonotype: Possible read error: a much larger clone is one base away. The chain employs TRBV2 and TRBJ1-4; weak D call: TRBD1 (5 bases). This CDR3 comprises 14 residues. With 8 bases removed from V and 5 bases from J, the gap between germline ends came to 15 bases. Germline lookup yields CDR1 SNHLY and CDR2 FYNNEI. CDR3: CASWAAGQNEKLFF. CDR3 nucleotide sequence: TGTGCCAGCTGGGCGGCGGGGCAAAATGAAAAACTGTTTTTT.

This clonotype was found many times. V is TRBV2 and J is TRBJ2-4; 7 positions match TRBD2. Germline values: CDR1 SNHLY, CDR2 FYNNEI. V lost 4 bases, J lost 8 bases, and 2 bases stayed unmatched. This CDR3 is 12 amino acids long. In DNA, the CDR3 is TGTGCCAGCAGTGGGGAGGGCTACATTCAGTACTTC. Its translation is CASSGEGYIQYF.

The rearrangement joins TRBV24-1 to TRBJ2-1; tentatively, D is TRBD2 (5 bases). The CDR3 runs to 18 residues. Between the trimmed V and J ends, which lost 0 bases and 1 base, there was a span of 15 bases. CDR1 KGHDR and CDR2 SFDVKD come from the germline V gene. The CDR3 reads CATSDLQWDRRSYNEQFF. The CDR3 DNA is TGTGCCACCAGTGATTTGCAGTGGGATAGGAGGTCCTACAATGAGCAGTTCTTC.

The sample holds many counts of this clonotype. The chain carries TRBV20-1 and TRBJ2-3, with a possible D match to TRBD2 (5 bases). The CDR3 loop spans 15 amino acids. V was cut by 0 bases and J by 4 bases, with 14 bases left in between. Germline CDR1 is DFQATT and CDR2 is SNEGSKA (reference sequence). In DNA form, the CDR3 reads TGCAGTGCTAGAGAAAACCGGGGAAGCCCAGATACGCAGTATTTT. Its protein is CSARENRGSPDTQYF.

There are many counts of this clonotype. J is TRBJ2-5 and V is TRBV7-2; TRBD2 matches 7 bases. J gave up 5 bases and V 2 bases, and 2 bases lay outside the gene matches. From germline, CDR1 is SGHTA and CDR2 FQGNSA. This CDR3 spans 13 amino acids. This CDR3 is CASSLIAGETQYF. As DNA, the CDR3 is TGTGCCAGCAGCTTAATAGCGGGTGAGACCCAGTACTTC.

V usage is TRBV20-1 and J usage is TRBJ1-5; D is unresolved. CDR1 is DFQATT and CDR2 is SNEGSKA in the germline V gene (reference sequence). The CDR3 totals 15 residues. The V end lost 6 bases, the J end lost 7 bases, and 22 bases lay between the germline ends. CDR3 sequence: CSARASSVGGQPQHF. CDR3 DNA: TGCAGTGCCCGGGCCTCCTCAGTGGGTGGCCAGCCCCAGCATTTT.

This clonotype was counted only a few times. The rearrangement uses TRBV7-9 and TRBJ2-2, with TRBD2 identical over 10 bases. Germline trimming cut 5 bases from V and 7 bases from J; bases unmatched to any gene: 10. The CDR3 length is 16 residues. Germline V gene sequence: CDR1 SEHNR, CDR2 FQNEAQ (reference sequence). The CDR3 DNA is TGTGCCAGCAGCCCCCAGCCTAGCGGGGGAATCGGGGAGCTGTTTTTT. It encodes CASSPQPSGGIGELFF.

This clonotype came up a few times. J is TRBJ2-5 and V is TRBV14, with D tentatively TRBD1 or TRBD2 (5 bases each). The V end was cut by 3 bases, the J end by 2 bases, with 16 bases between. The CDR3 has 16 amino acids. The V gene's germline CDR1 is SGHDN and CDR2 FVKESK. CDR3 sequence: CASSHKPGRLQETQYF. The CDR3, as DNA: TGTGCCAGCAGCCATAAACCGGGACGGCTACAAGAGACCCAGTACTTC.

The sample holds many counts of this clonotype. The rearrangement uses TRBV7-3 and TRBJ1-2; a possible D gene is TRBD1 (5 bases). CDR1 SGHTA and CDR2 FQGTGA come from the germline V gene. This CDR3 is 13 amino acids long. Trimming cost V 5 bases and J 8 bases, with 15 bases left between them. The DNA for the CDR3 is TGTGCCAGCAGCGCCGACAGACGTGAGGGCTACACCTTC. This sequence encodes CASSADRREGYTF.

This clonotype was seen at least ten times. V is TRBV20-1 and J is TRBJ2-1, with D perhaps TRBD2 (5 bases). Germline V CDR1 and CDR2: DFQATT, SNEGSKA (reference sequence). The ends were cut back, 5 bases at V and 4 bases at J, with 15 bases in the middle. The CDR3 is 14 amino acids. The CDR3 coding sequence is TGCAGTGCTCCTGACTATCCAACTTACAATGAGCAGTTCTTC. It is translated as CSAPDYPTYNEQFF.

This clonotype was detected ten times or more. This chain connects TRBV12-3 or TRBV12-4 to TRBJ2-3, with 10 bases fitting TRBD2. The CDR3 is 15 amino acids. J gave up 4 bases and V 8 bases, and 9 bases lay outside the gene matches. CDR3 in DNA: TGTGCCAGCTCGACAGCGGGGGGGCGTTCAGATACGCAGTATTTT. This codes for CASSTAGGRSDTQYF.

The chain uses TRBV7-7 and TRBJ2-7, with 10 bases fitting TRBD1. The germline V gene encodes CDR1 SSHAT and CDR2 FNYEAQ (reference sequence). CDR3 length: 15 residues. Trimming removed 1 base from V and 7 bases from J; junction bases left unmatched: 7. The CDR3 sequence is CASSLGPGTGVEQYF. CDR3 DNA sequence: TGTGCCAGCAGCTTAGGCCCCGGGACAGGGGTTGAGCAGTACTTC.

The table lists this clonotype with a count of one. The chain recombines TRBV12-3 or TRBV12-4 with TRBJ1-1; D is perhaps TRBD1 (5 bases). This CDR3 has 13 residues. Trimming took 9 bases from V and 1 from J, leaving 12 bases between them. The CDR3: CASIGTGNTEAFF. The CDR3 DNA is TGTGCCAGTATCGGGACGGGGAACACTGAAGCTTTCTTT.

The rearrangement links TRBV7-2 to TRBJ2-7, with a possible D match to TRBD1 (5 bases). The CDR3 is 13 residues long. Trimming removed 5 bases from V and 6 bases from J, with 14 bases in between. Per germline, CDR1 SGHTA and CDR2 FQGNSA. Here the CDR3 reads CASSQTQDTEQYV. In nucleotides, the CDR3 is TGTGCCAGCAGCCAAACCCAGGACACCGAGCAGTACGTC.

The chain joins TRBV20-1 to TRBJ2-7, with TRBD2 matching over 7 bases. This CDR3 has 15 amino acids. The V and J ends lost 0 bases and 1 base, in that order; junction bases with no gene match: 6. The germline CDR1 and CDR2 sequences are DFQATT and SNEGSKA (reference sequence). The CDR3 DNA follows: TGCAGTGCTAGAGATCCCAGGGAGGGGTCCTACGAGCAGTACGTC. It specifies CSARDPREGSYEQYV.

This clonotype was counted many times. This CDR3 is CASSLTNAAKNIQYF. CDR3 in DNA: TGTGCCAGCAGCTTAACCAACGCGGCCAAAAACATTCAGTACTTC. The V call is TRBV7-8, the J call TRBJ2-4; unclear D gene. V was shortened by 2 bases and J by 1 base, with 9 bases between the two germline ends. The CDR3 length is 15 residues. Germline V gene lookup returns CDR1 SGHVS and CDR2 FQNEAQ.

In its sample, this clonotype was seen many times. The J gene is TRBJ1-1, the V gene TRBV20-1; D unresolved. The CDR3 loop spans 12 amino acids. CDR1 is DFQATT and CDR2 is SNEGSKA in the germline V gene (reference sequence). Trimming removed 7 bases from V and 1 base from J, with 10 bases in between. The CDR3 nucleotides read TGCAGTGGTAAGAAGCCGAACACTGAAGCTTTCTTT. Translating it yields CSGKKPNTEAFF.

This clonotype has at least ten counts. The rearrangement joins TRBV11-2 to TRBJ2-7; D not resolved. With 4 bases removed from V and 1 base from J, the gap between germline ends came to 17 bases. This CDR3 spans 16 amino acids. Per germline, CDR1 SGHAT and CDR2 FQNNGV. The CDR3: CASSSLGRNPSYEQYF. The CDR3, as DNA: TGTGCCAGCAGCTCGCTAGGGCGGAACCCATCCTACGAGCAGTACTTC.

This clonotype was counted many times. The chain uses TRBV2 and TRBJ2-2; D not certain. The V and J ends lost 2 bases and 6 bases respectively, with 10 bases between them. CDR1 SNHLY and CDR2 FYNNEI come from the germline V gene. CDR3 size: 14 residues. CDR3 amino acids: CASSESRFSGELFF. The DNA of the CDR3 is TGTGCCAGCAGTGAAAGCAGGTTTTCCGGGGAGCTGTTTTTT.

This clonotype was observed many times. The V call is TRBV4-3, the J call TRBJ1-2; a weak D match, TRBD1 (6 bases). V shed 0 bases and J shed 6 bases, with 14 bases lying between them. Looked up from germline, CDR1 is LGHNA and CDR2 is YSLEER. The CDR3 covers 15 residues. CDR3 in DNA: TGCGCCAGCAGCCAAGAGACAGGTTCCTTTAATGGCTACACCTTC. Residues: CASSQETGSFNGYTF.

V and J are TRBV12-3 or TRBV12-4 and TRBJ2-7; TRBD1 might be the D (5 bases). The V end was cut by 6 bases, the J end by 6 bases, with 12 bases between. The CDR3 is 12 residues long. The CDR3 nucleotides are TGTGCCAGCAGCCCACAGGTCGTCGAGCAGTACTTC. Translating gives CASSPQVVEQYF.